This T cell receptor beta chain was sequenced in a study of OX40 agonist ivuxolimab in advanced cancers. Overall study context: Aged roughly 23 to 79 with a mean of around 60 years, they were about 80% male. Partial responses were achieved by three patients, one with hepatocellular carcinoma and two with cutaneous melanoma. Study-level points and caveats: The 0.1-3.0 mg/kg partial responders had among the lowest clonal expansion.

This clone was observed a handful of times. Its cognate antigen is unknown. Trimming at V came to 4 bases and at J to 0 bases, leaving 0 bases not matched to a gene. This CDR3 has 14 amino acids. Germline V gives CDR1 MNHEY, CDR2 SMNVEV (reference sequence). This table comes from immunoSEQ multiplex PCR, and its TCRdb copy is limited to in-frame clones, with some not included. This sample carries around 32,000 clones, roughly nine tenths of them seen once, and the ten largest clones take roughly 28%. This chain uses TRBV27 with TRBJ2-7; 10 nucleotides line up with TRBD1. Sequenced material: CD4+ or CD8+ T cells sorted from blood, taken in a trial of the OX40 agonist ivuxolimab. This receptor was obtained from an adult with an advanced solid tumor such as melanoma, head and neck, liver or kidney cancer. CDR3 sequence (DNA): TGTGCCAGCAGTTGGACAGGGGGCTCCTACGAGCAGTACTTC. Its protein product is CASSWTGGSYEQYF.